Following are 11 T cell receptor beta chains from one sample sequenced in a study of blood T cell repertoires in COVID-19. This table comes from immunoSEQ multiplex PCR, and its TCRdb copy is limited to in-frame clones, with some not included. The table shows about 380,000 clones, with 85% occurring only once. Sequencing used peripheral blood. The receptors come from a woman aged 18-29 years with acute or convalescent COVID-19.

V usage is TRBV19 and J usage is TRBJ2-5, with 9 nucleotides matching TRBD1. Germline V lookup: CDR1 LNHDA, CDR2 SQIVND (reference sequence). This CDR3 has 16 residues. V lost 1 base to trimming and J lost 0 bases; unmatched junction nucleotides: 3. CDR3 in amino acids: CASSIGWDRDQETQYF. The CDR3 nucleotides are TGTGCCAGTAGTATAGGTTGGGACAGGGACCAAGAGACCCAGTACTTC.

V and J are TRBV9 and TRBJ2-1, with 10 bases fitting TRBD2. Losses at the gene ends were 4 bases for V and 4 bases for J; bases not matched to a gene: 8. The germline V gene has CDR1 SGDLS and CDR2 YYNGEE. The CDR3 length is 16 residues. This CDR3 reads CASSLSGGYGYNEQFF. In DNA form, the CDR3 reads TGTGCCAGCAGCCTTAGCGGGGGGTACGGATACAATGAGCAGTTCTTC.

The chain combines TRBV28 with TRBJ1-2; 10 bases match TRBD1. The V gene end was trimmed by 4 bases and the J gene end by 8 bases; junction bases not matched to a gene: 7. The CDR3 contains 14 residues. Looked up from germline, CDR1 is MDHEN and CDR2 is SYDVKM. CDR3 bases: TGTGCCAGCAGTTCGCGACAGGGGGCTCGCGGCTACACCTTC. Its protein product is CASSSRQGARGYTF.

This chain links TRBV7-9 with TRBJ1-1; no reliable D call. Trimming shortened V by 3 bases and J by 7 bases, and 24 bases separated the two germline ends. CDR3 size: 17 residues. The germline CDR1 and CDR2 sequences are SEHNR and FQNEAQ (reference sequence). The DNA of the CDR3 is TGTGCCAGCAGCTTTACACTGCTCACTAAGGATTGCATTGAAGCTTTCTTT. Amino acid sequence: CASSFTLLTKDCIEAFF.

This sequence joins TRBV12-5 and TRBJ1-1, with 8 bases matching TRBD1. Germline V lookup: CDR1 LGHNT, CDR2 FRNRAP. There are 14 residues in the CDR3. The J segment lost 1 base and the V segment lost 5 bases, leaving 3 bases of the junction unmatched. The CDR3 nucleotides are TGTGCTAGTGGTACAGGGACAGGGAACACTGAAGCTTTCTTT. This translates into CASGTGTGNTEAFF. Based on the CDR3 plus reference TRBV12-5 and TRBJ1-1, the full variable domain is DARVTQTPRHKVTEMGQEVTMRCQPILGHNTVFWYRQTMMQGLELLAYFRNRAPLDDSGMPKDRFSAEMPDATLATLKIQPSEPRDSAVYFCASGTGTGNTEAFFGQGTRLTVV.

The rearrangement links TRBV9 to TRBJ1-6; D may be TRBD1 (5 bases). The V gene's germline CDR1 is SGDLS and CDR2 YYNGEE. CDR3 length equals 13 residues. Between the trimmed V and J ends, which lost 1 base and 10 bases, there was a span of 9 bases. The CDR3 nucleotides are TGTGCCAGCAGCGTATCAAGGGGATCACCCCTCCACTTT. Amino acids: CASSVSRGSPLHF. Full variable domain (missing parts from reference TRBV9 and TRBJ1-6): DSGVTQTPKHLITATGQRVTLRCSPRSGDLSVYWYQQSLDQGLQFLIQYYNGEERAKGNILERFSAQQFPDLHSELNLSSLELGDSALYFCASSVSRGSPLHFGNGTRLTVT.

This rearrangement joins TRBV21-1 to TRBJ2-7; the table's D call TRBD1 went unverified against the DNA. TRBV21-1 is noted as a pseudogene. The CDR3 covers 16 residues. In nucleotides, the CDR3 is TGTGCCAGCAGCAACAGCAGGACAGGGATCTCCTACGAGCAGTACTTC. It translates to CASSNSRTGISYEQYF.

This sequence joins TRBV27 and TRBJ2-6, with a possible D match to TRBD2 (5 bases). There are 17 residues in the CDR3. The germline V gene encodes CDR1 MNHEY and CDR2 SMNVEV (reference sequence). Trimming removed 3 bases at V and 0 bases at J, with 12 bases between. CDR3 sequence reads: CASSLRADLSGANVLTF. The CDR3 DNA follows: TGTGCCAGCAGTTTGAGGGCCGACCTCTCTGGGGCCAACGTCCTGACTTTC.

The chain has TRBV7-7 and TRBJ2-1; the D is unclear. Trimming stripped 5 bases from V and 3 bases from J, with 17 bases between. The CDR3 sequence is 16 residues long. Germline CDR1 reads SSHAT; CDR2 reads FNYEAQ (reference sequence). The CDR3 region is CASSEIRPEDYNEQFF. In DNA, the CDR3 is TGTGCCAGCAGCGAAATACGCCCAGAAGACTACAATGAGCAGTTCTTC.

As concerns this clone: Additional DNA sequences in this sample encode the identical CDR3. Here the CDR3 reads CASSLGLNYGYTF. In DNA, the CDR3 is TGCGCCAGCAGCTTGGGGCTTAACTATGGCTACACCTTC. The V call is TRBV5-1, the J call TRBJ1-2; D remains ambiguous. The CDR3 is made up of 13 amino acids. Trimming removed 0 bases at V and 1 base at J, with 4 bases between. The germline gives CDR1 SGHRS, CDR2 YFSETQ. Using reference TRBV5-1 and TRBJ1-2 for the parts outside the CDR3, the full variable domain is KAGVTQTPRYLIKTRGQQVTLSCSPISGHRSVSWYQQTPGQGLQFLFEYFSETQRNKGNFPGRFSGRQFSNSRSEMNVSTLELGDSALYLCASSLGLNYGYTFGSGTRLTVV.

The V call is TRBV29-1, the J call TRBJ1-1; tentatively, D is TRBD1 (6 bases). Looked up from germline, CDR1 is SQVTM and CDR2 is ANQGSEA. The CDR3 totals 12 residues. The V end lost 6 bases, the J end lost 4 bases, and 12 bases lay between the germline ends. For the CDR3, the DNA is TGCAGCGTCCTACAGGGTGCCACTGAAGCTTTCTTT. It yields the protein CSVLQGATEAFF. The full variable domain, completed using reference TRBV29-1 and TRBJ1-1, is SAVISQKPSRDICQRGTSLTIQCQVDSQVTMMFWYRQQPGQSLTLIATANQGSEATYESGFVIDKFPISRPNLTFSTLTVSNMSPEDSSIYLCSVLQGATEAFFGQGTRLTVV.